The entry that follows covers one T cell receptor beta chain sequence. The antigen remains unidentified. These data are taken from a study of cytomegalovirus exposure and HLA in healthy donors. Study conclusions and caveats: A later analysis found that most CMV-associated TCR beta chains appeared HLA-restricted. In vitro, three CMV-associated chains proved specific for CMV antigens.

PCR amplification relied on 60 Vbeta primers (plus 13 Jbeta primers). Generated by immunoSEQ multiplex PCR, the TCRdb table keeps only in-frame clones and is missing some. The sample lists about 130,000 clones, more than 65% occurring once. The V gene end was trimmed by 4 bases and the J gene end by 2 bases; junction bases not matched to a gene: 4. CDR1 and CDR2 from the germline V gene are PRHDT and FYEKMQ (reference sequence). There are 16 residues in the CDR3. The chain uses TRBV13 and TRBJ2-2; 10 bases align to TRBD1. Material for sequencing was PBMCs. This TCR was sampled from a man younger than 30 in good health and CMV-seropositive. CDR3 in amino acids: CASSSRQGANTGELFF. CDR3 sequence (DNA): TGTGCCAGCAGCTCTAGACAGGGGGCTAACACCGGGGAGCTGTTTTTT.